This T cell receptor beta chain was observed in a study of response to subunit inactivated influenza vaccine. Between the trimmed V and J ends, which lost 3 bases and 0 bases, there was a span of 6 bases. The CDR3 runs 14 residues. CDR1 and CDR2 from the germline V gene are MDHEN and SYDVKM. Findings and caveats of the study: Seasonal influenza vaccination, on each occasion, was suggested by the authors to recruit few new T cells.

TCRdb re-analysed the RT-PCR reads in MiXCR, keeping a single row per CDR3 protein. Of about 610,000 distinct CDR3 sequences listed, 13% to 15% are singletons. This clonotype showed up just a few times. The antigen is unknown. This receptor was identified in a man aged 45-65 years who received an inactivated influenza vaccine. The sample was PBMCs from blood, taken 11 to 12 days after vaccination. The rearrangement links TRBV28 to TRBJ2-1; D gene ambiguous. The CDR3 loop reads CASSLATSYNEQFF. CDR3 nucleotides: TGTGCCAGCAGTTTGGCGACCTCCTACAATGAGCAGTTCTTC.